These 27 T cell receptor beta chains share one sample of origin, sequenced in a study of cytomegalovirus exposure and HLA in healthy donors. It was with 60 Vbeta and 13 Jbeta primers that the PCR ran. Sequencing was performed with immunoSEQ multiplex PCR; in TCRdb, only in-frame clones are kept and a portion is missing. The sample holds around 70,000 clones, approximately 67% seen once. Sequencing input: PBMCs. These receptors all stem from a man aged 30-40 years in good health and CMV-seronegative.

This clone was observed a few times. The chain carries TRBV6-5 and TRBJ2-7; D call uncertain. Germline lookup yields CDR1 MNHEY and CDR2 SVGAGI. The V gene lost 4 bases and the J gene lost 6 bases, with 7 bases spanning the gap. This CDR3 spans 11 amino acids. The CDR3 DNA follows: TGTGCCAGCAGTTTTACTTTCGAGCAGTACTTC. This translates into CASSFTFEQYF.

The rearrangement uses TRBV9 and TRBJ2-7; D is perhaps TRBD1 (5 bases). The CDR3 sequence is 15 residues long. Trimming left V 0 bases short and J 3 bases short, with 13 bases between. CDR1 is SGDLS, CDR2 YYNGEE, per germline. CDR3: CASSVAFREGYEQYF. CDR3 DNA sequence: TGTGCCAGCAGCGTAGCGTTCAGGGAAGGCTACGAGCAGTACTTC.

This clone was counted only a few times. The genes are TRBV6-1 and TRBJ2-7, with D possibly matching TRBD2 (5 bases). The length of the CDR3 is 15 residues. Between the trimmed V and J ends, which lost 1 base and 4 bases, there was a span of 14 bases. Per germline, CDR1 MNHNS and CDR2 SASEGT. CDR3 sequence reads: CASSEGSSWSYEQYF. CDR3 nucleotide sequence: TGTGCCAGCAGTGAAGGGTCTAGCTGGTCTTACGAGCAGTACTTC.

The chain carries TRBV18 and TRBJ1-1; maybe TRBD1 (6 bases). Trimming removed 8 bases at V and 0 bases at J, with 13 bases between. Germline V gene sequence: CDR1 KGHSH, CDR2 LQKENI. The CDR3 runs to 14 residues. The CDR3 loop is CASTADRLNTEAFF. As DNA, the CDR3 is TGTGCCAGCACCGCGGACAGATTGAACACTGAAGCTTTCTTT.

Only one count was recorded for this clone. The chain employs TRBV11-1 and TRBJ2-1; 9 nucleotides agree with TRBD1. The CDR3 covers 15 residues. Germline V gene data show CDR1 as SGHAT and CDR2 as FQDESV (reference sequence). The junction had 6 bases not matched to a gene; V was cut back by 0 bases and J by 9 bases. CDR3 amino acids: CASSLAGTGHGEQFF. The CDR3 nucleotides read TGTGCCAGCAGCTTAGCCGGGACAGGGCACGGTGAGCAGTTCTTC.

CDR3 region: CASSANRGNSPLHF. The DNA of the CDR3 is TGCGCCAGCAGCGCCAACAGGGGCAATTCACCCCTCCACTTT. The gene calls are TRBV5-1 and TRBJ1-6, with 7 bases identical to TRBD1. The germline V gene has CDR1 SGHRS and CDR2 YFSETQ. The CDR3 consists of 14 residues. The V segment lost 4 bases and the J segment 7 bases; nucleotides outside the gene matches: 5.

The chain joins TRBV10-3 to TRBJ2-7; TRBD1 matches at 9 bases. The V and J ends lost 7 bases and 6 bases, in that order; junction bases with no gene match: 10. Germline CDR1 is ENHRY and CDR2 is SYGVKD. This CDR3 has 14 amino acids. The CDR3: CAINGIRQGGEQYF. In nucleotides, the CDR3 is TGTGCCATCAACGGGATTAGACAGGGGGGCGAGCAGTACTTC.

This chain links TRBV27 with TRBJ1-2, with 8 bases that match TRBD1. CDR1 is MNHEY, CDR2 SMNVEV, per germline (reference sequence). The ends lost 4 bases at V and 4 bases at J; junction bases unmatched: 2. This CDR3 is built from 13 residues. CDR3 nucleotides: TGTGCCAGCAGTTCTGGACAGGGCTATGGCTACACCTTC. Translating gives CASSSGQGYGYTF.

The rearrangement joins TRBV15 to TRBJ2-7; D gene ambiguous. Looked up from germline, CDR1 is LNHNV and CDR2 is YYDKDF (reference sequence). The CDR3 extends over 15 amino acids. The V and J ends lost 0 bases and 3 bases respectively, with 12 bases between them. The CDR3 nucleotides read TGTGCCACCAGCAGAGATCCCCTATCGAACTACGAGCAGTACTTC. Protein: CATSRDPLSNYEQYF.

This clone was found a few times. The V and J genes are TRBV6-5 and TRBJ1-1; TRBD1 is a possible D gene (5 bases). The germline V and J ends were trimmed by 2 bases and 0 bases, with 7 bases remaining between them. The CDR3 has 14 residues. The germline gives CDR1 MNHEY, CDR2 SVGAGI. Here the CDR3 reads CASSYRGMNTEAFF. In DNA form, the CDR3 reads TGTGCCAGCAGTTACAGGGGCATGAACACTGAAGCTTTCTTT.

A few counts support this clone. The genes are TRBV13 and TRBJ2-5, with 13 bases lining up with TRBD2. Germline loops: CDR1 PRHDT, CDR2 FYEKMQ (reference sequence). CDR3 length: 15 amino acids. V lost 4 bases, J lost 2 bases, and 1 base stayed unmatched. CDR3 DNA sequence: TGTGCCAGCAGCTGGGGACTAGCGGGGCAAGAGACCCAGTACTTC. It yields the protein CASSWGLAGQETQYF.

V is TRBV29-1 and J is TRBJ2-1; D not resolved. The length of the CDR3 is 12 residues. Trimming removed 0 bases at V and 8 bases at J, with 8 bases between. Per the germline V gene, CDR1 is SQVTM and CDR2 is ANQGSEA. Here the CDR3 reads CSVEDFRDEQFF. The CDR3, as DNA: TGCAGCGTTGAAGATTTCCGGGATGAGCAGTTCTTC.

With regard to this clone: The same CDR3 also results from other DNA sequences found in this sample. The genes are TRBV7-2 and TRBJ2-5, with D perhaps TRBD1 (5 bases). CDR3 size: 14 residues. CDR1 SGHTA and CDR2 FQGNSA come from the germline V gene. V dropped 1 base and J dropped 1 base, with 7 bases sitting between them. CDR3 sequence reads: CASSLGGSQETQYF. The CDR3 bases are TGTGCCAGCAGCTTAGGGGGCAGCCAAGAGACCCAGTACTTC.

Here the CDR3 DNA reads TGCAGCGTTGAATGGCTCGGACAGATTAATGAAAAACTGTTTTTT. Its protein is CSVEWLGQINEKLFF. V and J are TRBV29-1 and TRBJ1-4; possible D gene TRBD1, 6 bases. The V gene lost 2 bases and the J gene lost 4 bases, with 14 bases spanning the gap. Germline loops: CDR1 SQVTM, CDR2 ANQGSEA. CDR3 length equals 15 residues. Together with reference TRBV29-1 and TRBJ1-4, the CDR3 gives the full variable domain: SAVISQKPSRDICQRGTSLTIQCQVDSQVTMMFWYRQQPGQSLTLIATANQGSEATYESGFVIDKFPISRPNLTFSTLTVSNMSPEDSSIYLCSVEWLGQINEKLFFGSGTQLSVL.

J is TRBJ2-5 and V is TRBV29-1; D perhaps matches TRBD1 (6 bases). The J call may not be correct, given that the DNA end is closer to TRBJ2-7. CDR3 length: 12 residues. Germline loops: CDR1 SQVTM, CDR2 ANQGSEA. In DNA form, the CDR3 reads TGCAGCATATGGACAGAAGCCTACGAGCAGTACTTC. It codes for CSIWTEAYEQYF.

The gene calls are TRBV7-7 and TRBJ2-5, with 8 bases aligning to TRBD2. This CDR3 comprises 15 residues. The trim removed 0 bases at V and 5 bases at J, leaving 5 bases unmatched. Germline values: CDR1 SSHAT, CDR2 FNYEAQ (reference sequence). The CDR3 protein is CASSLAAGGLETQYF. The CDR3 nucleotides are TGTGCCAGCAGCTTAGCGGCGGGGGGCCTGGAGACCCAGTACTTC.

This clone was counted a single time. One end of the junction fails to match germline, which may point to a read error. The chain recombines TRBV6-5 with TRBJ2-7, with TRBD1 as a possible D gene (6 bases). Germline V gene data show CDR1 as MNHEY and CDR2 as SVGAGI. CDR3 size: 11 residues. CDR3 protein: CASSYSGTRHF. CDR3 DNA: TGTGCCAGCAGTTACTCGGGGACAAGACACTTC.

The rearrangement uses TRBV19 and TRBJ1-3; D not certain. Germline CDR1 is LNHDA and CDR2 is SQIVND (reference sequence). CDR3 size: 14 residues. Trimming left V 7 bases short and J 0 bases short, with 10 bases between. The DNA for the CDR3 is TGTGCCAGTAACACAGCCAGCTCTGGAAACACCATATATTTT. Amino acids: CASNTASSGNTIYF. Drawing the rest from reference TRBV19 and TRBJ1-3, the complete variable domain is DGGITQSPKYLFRKEGQNVTLSCEQNLNHDAMYWYRQDPGQGLRLIYYSQIVNDFQKGDIAEGYSVSREKKESFPLTVTSAQKNPTAFYLCASNTASSGNTIYFGEGSWLTVV.

This clone occurred once. This sequence joins TRBV29-1 and TRBJ2-7; 11 bases are a match to TRBD1. The length of the CDR3 is 13 residues. The germline V gene encodes CDR1 SQVTM and CDR2 ANQGSEA. V gave up 2 bases and J gave up 6 bases; unmatched junction bases: 3. Here the CDR3 DNA reads TGCAGCGTTGAAAGGACAGGGGGCGGCGAGCAGTACTTC. Translated, it gives CSVERTGGGEQYF.

In this sample, this clone turned up a few times. The V call is TRBV7-2, the J call TRBJ1-5; D is perhaps TRBD1 (6 bases). Deletions cut 5 bases from V and 1 base from J, with 12 bases between. In germline, CDR1 is SGHTA, CDR2 FQGNSA. The CDR3 is 15 amino acids. The DNA for the CDR3 is TGTGCCAGCAGCATATACGGACAGAGCAATCAGCCCCAGCATTTT. Translating gives CASSIYGQSNQPQHF.

This clone was counted only a few times. This chain connects TRBV10-1 to TRBJ2-3; TRBD2 matches at 10 bases. CDR3 size: 18 residues. Trimming took 5 bases from V and 1 from J; bases not matched to a gene: 12. Germline assignment: CDR1 WNHNN and CDR2 SYGVQD (reference sequence). The CDR3 nucleotides read TGCGCCAGCAGTACAAAACCGACCACTAGCGGGGGCACAGATACGCAGTATTTT. Amino acid sequence: CASSTKPTTSGGTDTQYF.

This rearrangement joins TRBV9 to TRBJ2-7, with D maybe TRBD1 (5 bases). Trimming pared 3 bases from V and 6 bases from J, leaving 13 bases between. The CDR3 length is 13 residues. Germline CDR1 reads SGDLS; CDR2 reads YYNGEE. Written as DNA, the CDR3 is TGTGCCAGCAGCGAGGGAAATAGGGGCGAGCAGTACTTC. Translation gives CASSEGNRGEQYF.

This clone was recorded once. This rearrangement joins TRBV4-2 to TRBJ2-5; a weak D match, TRBD1 (6 bases). Trimming took 1 base from V and 0 from J, leaving 9 bases between them. Germline V CDR1 and CDR2: LGHNA, YNFKEQ. This CDR3 spans 15 amino acids. CDR3 DNA: TGTGCCAGCAGCCAAGTCAGACAGGACCAAGAGACCCAGTACTTC. Translation: CASSQVRQDQETQYF.

This rearrangement joins TRBV7-8 to TRBJ1-5, with D maybe TRBD1 (6 bases). Germline CDR1 is SGHVS and CDR2 is FQNEAQ. Deletions cut 6 bases from V and 4 bases from J, with 13 bases between. This CDR3 is 14 amino acids long. CDR3 sequence: CASSFIQGNQPQHF. The CDR3 bases are TGTGCCAGCAGTTTCATACAGGGAAATCAGCCCCAGCATTTT.

V is TRBV2 and J is TRBJ2-7; D possibly corresponds to TRBD1 (6 bases). The CDR3 contains 18 residues. V gave up 5 bases and J gave up 0 bases, with 23 bases separating them. Germline V CDR1 and CDR2: SNHLY, FYNNEI. The CDR3 DNA reads TGTGCCAGCAGTAACAGGGCCCTTGCATCGTTCCGCTCCTACGAGCAGTACTTC. Translated: CASSNRALASFRSYEQYF.

This sequence joins TRBV5-1 and TRBJ1-4; 7 positions agree with TRBD1. Losses at the gene ends were 8 bases for V and 5 bases for J; bases not matched to a gene: 6. The CDR3 has 13 amino acids. Germline lookup yields CDR1 SGHRS and CDR2 YFSETQ. The CDR3 DNA is TGCGCCAGTAGGGGACAGCAAAATGAAAAACTGTTTTTT. Its translation is CASRGQQNEKLFF.

The chain joins TRBV6-5 to TRBJ1-6; D might be TRBD1 (6 bases). V was shortened by 8 bases and J by 3 bases, with 14 bases between the two germline ends. Germline CDR1 reads MNHEY; CDR2 reads SVGAGI. This CDR3 has 15 amino acids. For the CDR3, the DNA is TGTGCCAGCGGTGGGCTAGGGGGCTATAATTCACCCCTCCACTTT. This codes for CASGGLGGYNSPLHF.